The next 2 T cell receptor beta chains were all read from a single sample in a study of blood T cells in healthy people across ages. A second PCR of 7 to 11 cycles used a sample-barcoded 5' primer and a J-beta primer mix. TCRdb used MiXCR to reprocess the 5' RACE reads, holding one entry per CDR3 protein. The sample shows 540,000 or so distinct CDR3 sequences, about 25% of them seen only once. Sequenced input: blood. The receptors derive from a woman between 65 and 79 years old in good health.

This clonotype appeared a few times. This sequence joins TRBV20-1 and TRBJ2-5; perhaps TRBD2 as D (6 bases). The CDR3 extends over 14 amino acids. Germline loops: CDR1 DFQATT, CDR2 SNEGSKA (reference sequence). Trimming left V 0 bases short and J 6 bases short, with 14 bases between. In nucleotides, the CDR3 is TGCAGTGCTAGAGATGTTACTAGCCAGAAGACCCAGTACTTC. This encodes CSARDVTSQKTQYF.

This clonotype was seen more than once but under ten times. V gene TRBV5-1 combines with J gene TRBJ2-5; tentatively, D is TRBD1 (6 bases). Germline V gene sequence: CDR1 SGHRS, CDR2 YFSETQ. CDR3 size: 14 residues. V shed 5 bases and J shed 1 base, with 12 bases lying between them. Here the CDR3 reads CASRNSQGQETQYF. The CDR3 DNA is TGCGCCAGCAGAAATTCACAGGGCCAAGAGACCCAGTACTTC. Combining the CDR3 with reference TRBV5-1 and TRBJ2-5 gives the whole variable domain KAGVTQTPRYLIKTRGQQVTLSCSPISGHRSVSWYQQTPGQGLQFLFEYFSETQRNKGNFPGRFSGRQFSNSRSEMNVSTLELGDSALYLCASRNSQGQETQYFGPGTRLLVL.